The next 8 T cell receptor beta chains were all read from a single sample in a study of T cell changes during pregnancy in multiple sclerosis. Libraries were prepared by immunoSEQ multiplex PCR; TCRdb keeps only in-frame clonotypes and omits some of them. The sample records roughly 89,000 clones, approximately 95% being singletons. The sequencing used peripheral blood, collected in the first trimester of pregnancy. The receptor source for this set is a female donor with multiple sclerosis, enrolled in a pregnancy study.

This chain links TRBV19 with TRBJ2-5; 9 nucleotides agree with TRBD1. The germline V gene has CDR1 LNHDA and CDR2 SQIVND (reference sequence). The CDR3 is made up of 15 amino acids. V trimming: 5 bases; J trimming: 3 bases; junction bases outside the gene matches: 7. The CDR3 spells CASSATRQGEETQYF. The CDR3, as DNA: TGTGCCAGTAGTGCGACAAGACAGGGGGAAGAGACCCAGTACTTC.

V usage is TRBV19 and J usage is TRBJ2-5; tentatively, D is TRBD2 (7 bases). This CDR3 has 17 amino acids. Trimming removed 3 bases at V and 0 bases at J, with 17 bases between. Germline-derived CDR1 and CDR2 are LNHDA and SQIVND (reference sequence). The CDR3 region is CASSMIGGRNNQETQYF. The CDR3 region has the DNA TGTGCCAGTAGTATGATCGGGGGGCGGAACAACCAAGAGACCCAGTACTTC.

J is TRBJ1-1 and V is TRBV6-1, with 8 bases fitting TRBD1. Germline assignment: CDR1 MNHNS and CDR2 SASEGT. The V gene end was trimmed by 4 bases and the J gene end by 6 bases; junction bases not matched to a gene: 22. This CDR3 has 19 residues. CDR3 protein: CASSVSPGQGFFGVAEAFF. CDR3 sequence (DNA): TGTGCCAGCAGTGTCTCCCCTGGACAGGGTTTTTTTGGTGTCGCTGAAGCTTTCTTT.

The genes are TRBV2 and TRBJ1-1, with 7 bases identical to TRBD1. CDR1 is SNHLY, CDR2 FYNNEI, per germline. The CDR3 loop spans 13 amino acids. V shed 6 bases, J shed 3 bases, and the junction held 4 bases outside the gene matches. The DNA of the CDR3 is TGTGCCAGCAGGGAGACAGGGTACACTGAAGCTTTCTTT. It specifies CASRETGYTEAFF.

CDR3 DNA: TGTGCCAGCTCACCCGGGGACAGGTGGCAGTATTTT. It codes for CASSPGDRWQYF. V usage is TRBV18 and J usage is TRBJ2-3; 8 bases fit TRBD1. The CDR3 consists of 12 residues. Germline trimming cut 3 bases from V and 11 bases from J; bases unmatched to any gene: 4. Germline CDR1 KGHSH, CDR2 LQKENI.

This clone has just one count. The rearrangement joins TRBV6-1 to TRBJ2-1, with D tentatively TRBD2 (5 bases). Germline CDR1 MNHNS, CDR2 SASEGT. The CDR3 totals 15 residues. The germline V and J ends were trimmed by 7 bases and 2 bases, with 15 bases remaining between them. CDR3 sequence: CASTKLVPPYNEQFF. The CDR3 bases are TGTGCCAGCACCAAACTAGTGCCCCCCTACAATGAGCAGTTCTTC.

The chain uses TRBV9 and TRBJ2-2; 7 bases align to TRBD1. The CDR3 totals 16 residues. V lost 4 bases, J lost 0 bases, and 6 bases stayed unmatched. Germline values: CDR1 SGDLS, CDR2 YYNGEE. CDR3 nucleotides: TGTGCCAGCAGCCTGACAGGGTGGGCGAACACCGGGGAGCTGTTTTTT. It encodes CASSLTGWANTGELFF.

This clone was found once. The CDR3 does not close with the conserved phenylalanine or tryptophan, likely indicating a read error. This chain uses TRBV19 with TRBJ2-7; TRBD1 matches at 8 bases. Germline V gene lookup returns CDR1 LNHDA and CDR2 SQIVND (reference sequence). V shed 4 bases, J shed 6 bases, and the junction held 5 bases outside the gene matches. The CDR3 is 13 amino acids. CDR3 DNA sequence: TGTGCCAGTAGTAAGGACAGGGTTGGCGAGCAGTACTCC. Its protein product is CASSKDRVGEQYS.